The next 25 T cell receptor beta chains were all read from a single sample in a study of CD8 T cells in Susac syndrome. An amount of RNA that ranged from 0.5 to 1 ug was reverse transcribed with random hexamers. TCRdb reprocessed the immunoSEQ multiplex PCR reads with MiXCR, giving one entry per CDR3 protein. The top ten hold around 0.072% of the sample, which has 250,000 or so distinct CDR3 sequences, about 93% seen once. The sample was CD4+ T cells from PBMCs. The receptors come from a human donor with multiple sclerosis.

V is TRBV2 and J is TRBJ1-2; maybe TRBD1 (5 bases). Trimming removed 10 bases at V and 2 bases at J, with 14 bases between. There are 13 residues in the CDR3. Looked up from germline, CDR1 is SNHLY and CDR2 is FYNNEI. CDR3 protein: CATTDRDNYGYTF. Written as DNA, the CDR3 is TGTGCCACTACGGACCGGGACAACTATGGCTACACCTTC.

This rearrangement joins TRBV11-2 to TRBJ1-1; D not resolved. From germline, CDR1 is SGHAT and CDR2 FQNNGV. The CDR3 length is 15 residues. Deletions cut 5 bases from V and 1 base from J, with 14 bases between. The CDR3 DNA reads as TGTGCCAGCAGCCAACGACGGAACACGAACACTGAAGCTTTCTTT. This translates into CASSQRRNTNTEAFF.

V usage is TRBV5-4 and J usage is TRBJ2-3; no reliable D call. V was shortened by 4 bases and J by 0 bases, with 9 bases between the two germline ends. This CDR3 region has 14 residues. Germline V gene lookup returns CDR1 SGHNT and CDR2 YYREEE (reference sequence). The CDR3 DNA reads as TGTGCCAGCAGCCACCAATCCAGCACAGATACGCAGTATTTT. It yields the protein CASSHQSSTDTQYF.

The chain has TRBV30 and TRBJ2-7, with D perhaps being TRBD1 or TRBD2 (6 bases each). Germline V gene lookup returns CDR1 GTSNPN and CDR2 SVGIG (reference sequence). Trimming shortened V by 1 base and J by 7 bases, and 14 bases separated the two germline ends. The length of the CDR3 is 13 residues. The CDR3, as DNA: TGTGCCTGGAGTGGGGGGGCCAAGAGGGAGCAGTACTTC. Encoded protein: CAWSGGAKREQYF.

This clonotype appeared a few times. The chain uses TRBV5-1 and TRBJ1-1; a possible D gene is TRBD1 (6 bases). Per germline, CDR1 SGHRS and CDR2 YFSETQ. The CDR3 extends over 15 amino acids. V lost 4 bases, J lost 3 bases, and 16 bases lay in between. CDR3 sequence (DNA): TGCGCCAGCAGCGTACAGGGTGGTCCGGACACTGAAGCTTTCTTT. It yields the protein CASSVQGGPDTEAFF. The full variable domain, in which reference TRBV5-1 and TRBJ1-1 provide the parts outside the CDR3, is KAGVTQTPRYLIKTRGQQVTLSCSPISGHRSVSWYQQTPGQGLQFLFEYFSETQRNKGNFPGRFSGRQFSNSRSEMNVSTLELGDSALYLCASSVQGGPDTEAFFGQGTRLTVV.

The CDR3 is CASSPYGRGSTDTQYF. CDR3 nucleotides: TGTGCCAGCAGCCCCTACGGGAGGGGAAGCACAGATACGCAGTATTTT. The chain recombines TRBV7-9 with TRBJ2-3; 8 nucleotides agree with TRBD2. J lost 0 bases, V lost 5 bases, and 7 bases had no gene match. CDR1 is SEHNR and CDR2 is FQNEAQ in the germline V gene (reference sequence). This CDR3 contains 16 residues.

This clonotype appeared a single time. The rearrangement links TRBV6-1 to TRBJ2-7; D remains unclear. The CDR3 has 11 amino acids. CDR1 is MNHNS and CDR2 is SASEGT in the germline V gene. Deletions cut 0 bases from V and 7 bases from J, with 4 bases between. In DNA, the CDR3 is TGTGCCAGCAGTGAAGCGCAAGAGCAGTACGTC. It is translated as CASSEAQEQYV.

The J gene is TRBJ1-6, the V gene TRBV7-2; D is undetermined. This CDR3 contains 13 residues. The V and J ends lost 0 bases and 10 bases respectively, with 7 bases between them. CDR1 is SGHTA, CDR2 FQGNSA, per germline. Here the CDR3 reads CASSLASGSPLHF. CDR3 nucleotide sequence: TGTGCCAGCAGCTTAGCGTCTGGGTCACCCCTCCACTTT. The full variable domain, with the rest looked up from reference TRBV7-2 and TRBJ1-6, is GAGVSQSPSNKVTEKGKDVELRCDPISGHTALYWYRQSLGQGLEFLIYFQGNSAPDKSGLPSDRFSAERTGGSVSTLTIQRTQQEDSAVYLCASSLASGSPLHFGNGTRLTVT.

The rearrangement joins TRBV6-6 to TRBJ1-5, with TRBD1 matching over 9 bases. The CDR3 extends over 16 amino acids. Germline values: CDR1 MNHNY, CDR2 SVGAGI (reference sequence). V lost 8 bases to trimming and J lost 0 bases; unmatched junction nucleotides: 8. The CDR3 spells CASRTGTGYSNQPQHF. In DNA, the CDR3 is TGTGCCAGCCGGACCGGGACAGGGTATAGCAATCAGCCCCAGCATTTT.

This sequence joins TRBV7-2 and TRBJ2-7; 9 bases line up with TRBD1. The J segment lost 3 bases and the V segment lost 3 bases, leaving 6 bases of the junction unmatched. The germline V gene has CDR1 SGHTA and CDR2 FQGNSA. The CDR3 covers 15 residues. The CDR3 region has the DNA TGTGCCAGCAGCTTTGCCGGGACAGGGAACTACGAGCAGTACGTC. Translated, it gives CASSFAGTGNYEQYV.

The rearrangement joins TRBV18 to TRBJ2-5; D not resolved. Germline CDR1 KGHSH, CDR2 LQKENI. The CDR3 has 14 residues. Trimming stripped 4 bases from V and 3 bases from J, with 12 bases between. The CDR3 region is CASSQARAEETQYF. The DNA of the CDR3 is TGTGCCAGCTCACAGGCCCGGGCGGAAGAGACCCAGTACTTC.

This clonotype was seen a few times. The rearrangement joins TRBV5-1 to TRBJ1-2, with D uncertain. V shed 4 bases and J shed 2 bases, with 9 bases lying between them. This CDR3 is built from 13 residues. CDR1 and CDR2 (germline): SGHRS, YFSETQ. The CDR3 sequence is CASSPVRNYGYTF. The CDR3, as DNA: TGCGCCAGCAGCCCGGTTCGGAACTATGGCTACACCTTC. The full variable domain, rest sourced from reference TRBV5-1 and TRBJ1-2, is KAGVTQTPRYLIKTRGQQVTLSCSPISGHRSVSWYQQTPGQGLQFLFEYFSETQRNKGNFPGRFSGRQFSNSRSEMNVSTLELGDSALYLCASSPVRNYGYTFGSGTRLTVV.

V and J are TRBV14 and TRBJ2-2; D may match TRBD1 or TRBD2 (5 bases each). This CDR3 has 15 amino acids. Germline CDR1 and CDR2: SGHDN and FVKESK. Trimming cost V 3 bases and J 5 bases, with 13 bases left between them. CDR3: CASSHQGPRTGELFF. The CDR3 DNA follows: TGTGCCAGCAGCCACCAGGGACCAAGGACCGGGGAGCTGTTTTTT.

This rearrangement joins TRBV5-1 to TRBJ2-1, with TRBD2 matching 8 bases. Germline V lookup: CDR1 SGHRS, CDR2 YFSETQ. The CDR3 consists of 15 residues. Trimming at V came to 4 bases and at J to 5 bases, leaving 8 bases not matched to a gene. The CDR3 loop is CASSDSGEAHNEQFF. The CDR3 DNA is TGCGCCAGCAGCGATAGCGGGGAGGCGCACAATGAGCAGTTCTTC. The full variable domain, with the rest looked up from reference TRBV5-1 and TRBJ2-1, is KAGVTQTPRYLIKTRGQQVTLSCSPISGHRSVSWYQQTPGQGLQFLFEYFSETQRNKGNFPGRFSGRQFSNSRSEMNVSTLELGDSALYLCASSDSGEAHNEQFFGPGTRLTVL.

The chain uses TRBV4-1 and TRBJ2-2, with 8 bases matching TRBD1. This CDR3 spans 18 amino acids. Germline lookup yields CDR1 MGHRA and CDR2 YSYEKL. V shed 2 bases and J 7 bases; nucleotides not matched to a gene: 15. For the CDR3, the DNA is TGCGCCAGCAGCCAAAAAATAGACAGGGGATTCGGTAGCGGGGAGCTGTTTTTT. This codes for CASSQKIDRGFGSGELFF.

The chain joins TRBV11-2 to TRBJ2-3, with TRBD1 matching over 8 bases. The V and J ends lost 1 base and 1 base, in that order; junction bases with no gene match: 4. Germline lookup yields CDR1 SGHAT and CDR2 FQNNGV. The CDR3 consists of 16 residues. The CDR3 reads CASSLVDRGRTDTQYF. In nucleotides, the CDR3 is TGTGCCAGCAGCTTAGTCGACAGGGGACGCACAGATACGCAGTATTTT. The entire variable domain, with the rest obtained from reference TRBV11-2 and TRBJ2-3, is as follows: EAGVAQSPRYKIIEKRQSVAFWCNPISGHATLYWYQQILGQGPKLLIQFQNNGVVDDSQLPKDRFSAERLKGVDSTLKIQPAKLEDSAVYLCASSLVDRGRTDTQYFGPGTRLTVL.

In this sample, this clonotype turned up once. The gene calls are TRBV19 and TRBJ1-3; D is unclear. The germline V gene has CDR1 LNHDA and CDR2 SQIVND (reference sequence). Trimming pared 3 bases from V and 0 bases from J, leaving 9 bases between. This CDR3 is built from 15 residues. CDR3 region: CASSIQDGSGNTIYF. CDR3 sequence (DNA): TGTGCCAGTAGTATTCAGGACGGCTCTGGAAACACCATATATTTT.

V and J are TRBV6-1 and TRBJ2-7; tentatively, D is TRBD1 (6 bases). The CDR3 is 16 amino acids. The V and J ends lost 1 base and 3 bases respectively, with 16 bases between them. Germline V CDR1 and CDR2: MNHNS, SASEGT. The CDR3, as DNA: TGTGCCAGCAGTGAAGTGCAGGGATGGGGGCTCTACGAGCAGTACTTC. Protein: CASSEVQGWGLYEQYF.

The chain joins TRBV7-6 to TRBJ2-7; D may match TRBD1 or TRBD2 (6 bases each). Germline assignment: CDR1 SGHVS and CDR2 FNYEAQ. This CDR3 is 16 amino acids long. The CDR3 coding sequence is TGTGCCAGCACCTTAAGAGGGGGGCGCAGGTCCTACGAGCAGTACGTC. This encodes CASTLRGGRRSYEQYV.

CDR3 residues: CASSYSLAGETQYF. CDR3 in DNA: TGTGCCAGCAGTTACTCGCTAGCGGGAGAGACCCAGTACTTC. This chain joins TRBV6-5 and TRBJ2-5; 8 nucleotides line up with TRBD2. Germline values: CDR1 MNHEY, CDR2 SVGAGI. The CDR3 runs 14 residues. Unmatched junction bases numbered 1, after V lost 0 bases and J lost 4 bases.

This rearrangement joins TRBV10-3 to TRBJ2-1; D may be TRBD1 (5 bases). Germline lookup yields CDR1 ENHRY and CDR2 SYGVKD. The CDR3 runs 13 residues. Trimming removed 9 bases at V and 9 bases at J, with 18 bases between. The CDR3 reads CAMTKGPGVEQFF. As DNA, the CDR3 is TGTGCCATGACAAAGGGGCCGGGCGTTGAGCAGTTCTTC.

This chain connects TRBV13 to TRBJ2-1; perhaps TRBD2 as D (7 bases). Germline loops: CDR1 PRHDT, CDR2 FYEKMQ (reference sequence). CDR3 size: 14 residues. Trimming removed 4 bases from V and 8 bases from J, with 15 bases in between. The CDR3 region has the DNA TGTGCCAGCAGCTACTTAGGGGGGGGCGATGAGCAGTTCTTC. Its protein product is CASSYLGGGDEQFF. The entire variable domain, with the rest obtained from reference TRBV13 and TRBJ2-1, is as follows: AAGVIQSPRHLIKEKRETATLKCYPIPRHDTVYWYQQGPGQDPQFLISFYEKMQSDKGSIPDRFSAQQFSDYHSELNMSSLELGDSALYFCASSYLGGGDEQFFGPGTRLTVL.

The chain has TRBV7-2 and TRBJ2-3, with 8 nucleotides matching TRBD1. Germline values: CDR1 SGHTA, CDR2 FQGNSA. V gave up 5 bases and J gave up 8 bases; unmatched junction bases: 12. This CDR3 comprises 15 residues. CDR3: CASSDAGQAARTQYF. CDR3 nucleotide sequence: TGTGCCAGCAGCGACGCGGGACAGGCGGCCCGTACGCAGTATTTT.

The chain joins TRBV13 to TRBJ1-2; TRBD1 aligns across 9 bases. The CDR3 contains 15 residues. From germline, CDR1 is PRHDT and CDR2 FYEKMQ (reference sequence). Losses at the gene ends were 0 bases for V and 8 bases for J; bases not matched to a gene: 7. CDR3 region: CASSLGGTGRSGYTF. For the CDR3, the DNA is TGTGCCAGCAGCTTAGGCGGGACAGGGAGATCGGGCTACACCTTC.

V is TRBV4-1 and J is TRBJ2-7, with D perhaps matching TRBD2 (5 bases). Germline lookup yields CDR1 MGHRA and CDR2 YSYEKL. Trimming cost V 5 bases and J 0 bases, with 14 bases left between them. This CDR3 has 15 residues. The CDR3 reads CASSEPPGSSYEQYF. CDR3 nucleotide sequence: TGCGCCAGCAGCGAACCCCCGGGAAGCTCCTACGAGCAGTACTTC.